These T cell receptor beta chains were read from a single sample in a study of identical twins. TCRdb passed the 5' RACE reads through MiXCR, listing each CDR3 protein once. The sample yields about 920,000 distinct CDR3 sequences, approximately 13% seen once. The same data also contributed to another study, on yellow fever vaccine responses in identical twins.

Input material: PBMCs. The receptors originated from a woman aged 18-29 years in good health. Each CDR3 is given with its conserved first and last residue. D genes are given only for firm matches. Not all rows give a size; the values are once, few, many and, for expanded clones, a class.

>.|TRBV4-1|few|TRBJ2-3
TGCGCCAGCAGCCAAGATTTCCGAGGGGGTACGACAGATACGCAGTATTTT
CASSQDFRGGTTDTQYF
>TRBD2|TRBV29-1|few|TRBJ2-3
TGCAGCGTTGAACCCCTAGCGGGAGGGGCGGATACGCAGTATTTT
CSVEPLAGGADTQYF
>.|TRBV13|.|TRBJ2-1
TGTGCCAGCAGCCCCCGGACTATATACAATGAGCAGTTCTTC
CASSPRTIYNEQFF
>TRBD2|TRBV4-2|.|TRBJ2-7
TGTGCCAGCAGCCAGATCGGGACTAGCCCCTACGAGCAGTACTTC
CASSQIGTSPYEQYF
>.|TRBV10-3|.|TRBJ2-5
TGTGCCATCAGTGAGTCCGCACAAATCATAGAGACCCAGTACTTC
CAISESAQIIETQYF
>.|TRBV12-3/TRBV12-4|.|TRBJ1-2
TGTGCCAGCAGTTTACCAGGGGCGAACTATGGCTACACCTTC
CASSLPGANYGYTF
>TRBD2|TRBV12-3/TRBV12-4|.|TRBJ2-1
TGTGCCAGCAGTCGTCGTCAGCGGGGGGGCCGTCCTGAGCAGTTCTTC
CASSRRQRGGRPEQFF
>.|TRBV2|few|TRBJ2-3
TGTGCCAGCAGTGCACTAGGGGGAGGCACAGATACGCAGTATTTT
CASSALGGGTDTQYF
>TRBD2|TRBV28|.|TRBJ2-7
TGTGCCAGCAGCGCATTAGCGGGTACCCCCTACGAGCAGTACTTC
CASSALAGTPYEQYF
>TRBD2|TRBV11-2|.|TRBJ2-2
TGTGCCAGCAGCGCGGGACTAGCGGGGGGGACCGGGGAGCTGTTTTTT
CASSAGLAGGTGELFF